Given below is one TCR beta chain in context. Its cognate antigen is unknown. The time point denotes: blood 2 weeks post-SBRT. As to treatment: 15 Gy SBRT to primary tumor, nephrectomy 4 weeks later. Sequenced by immunoSEQ multiplex PCR; TCRdb stores in-frame clones only, minus some. This table has tens of thousands of clones, roughly 72% appearing once. Germline V gene lookup returns CDR1 MNHNS and CDR2 SASEGT. The V gene lost 6 bases and the J gene lost 1 base, with 7 bases spanning the gap. The CDR3 contains 14 residues. These data belong to a study of radiation and T cells in renal cell carcinoma. On the study more broadly: Nephrectomy followed 15 Gy stereotactic body radiation by 4 weeks. Points from the study as a whole: In blood, top tumor clones expanded by 2 weeks, shrinking by 4.

The rearrangement joins TRBV6-1 to TRBJ1-6; maybe TRBD1 (5 bases). The receptor's source is a man aged 60 to 69 with renal cell carcinoma. Sequenced material: blood, taken from a patient whose treatment included radiotherapy and nephrectomy. CDR3 sequence reads: CASSRGSYNSPLHF. The CDR3, as DNA: TGTGCCAGCAGCCGGGGGTCCTATAATTCACCCCTCCACTTT.